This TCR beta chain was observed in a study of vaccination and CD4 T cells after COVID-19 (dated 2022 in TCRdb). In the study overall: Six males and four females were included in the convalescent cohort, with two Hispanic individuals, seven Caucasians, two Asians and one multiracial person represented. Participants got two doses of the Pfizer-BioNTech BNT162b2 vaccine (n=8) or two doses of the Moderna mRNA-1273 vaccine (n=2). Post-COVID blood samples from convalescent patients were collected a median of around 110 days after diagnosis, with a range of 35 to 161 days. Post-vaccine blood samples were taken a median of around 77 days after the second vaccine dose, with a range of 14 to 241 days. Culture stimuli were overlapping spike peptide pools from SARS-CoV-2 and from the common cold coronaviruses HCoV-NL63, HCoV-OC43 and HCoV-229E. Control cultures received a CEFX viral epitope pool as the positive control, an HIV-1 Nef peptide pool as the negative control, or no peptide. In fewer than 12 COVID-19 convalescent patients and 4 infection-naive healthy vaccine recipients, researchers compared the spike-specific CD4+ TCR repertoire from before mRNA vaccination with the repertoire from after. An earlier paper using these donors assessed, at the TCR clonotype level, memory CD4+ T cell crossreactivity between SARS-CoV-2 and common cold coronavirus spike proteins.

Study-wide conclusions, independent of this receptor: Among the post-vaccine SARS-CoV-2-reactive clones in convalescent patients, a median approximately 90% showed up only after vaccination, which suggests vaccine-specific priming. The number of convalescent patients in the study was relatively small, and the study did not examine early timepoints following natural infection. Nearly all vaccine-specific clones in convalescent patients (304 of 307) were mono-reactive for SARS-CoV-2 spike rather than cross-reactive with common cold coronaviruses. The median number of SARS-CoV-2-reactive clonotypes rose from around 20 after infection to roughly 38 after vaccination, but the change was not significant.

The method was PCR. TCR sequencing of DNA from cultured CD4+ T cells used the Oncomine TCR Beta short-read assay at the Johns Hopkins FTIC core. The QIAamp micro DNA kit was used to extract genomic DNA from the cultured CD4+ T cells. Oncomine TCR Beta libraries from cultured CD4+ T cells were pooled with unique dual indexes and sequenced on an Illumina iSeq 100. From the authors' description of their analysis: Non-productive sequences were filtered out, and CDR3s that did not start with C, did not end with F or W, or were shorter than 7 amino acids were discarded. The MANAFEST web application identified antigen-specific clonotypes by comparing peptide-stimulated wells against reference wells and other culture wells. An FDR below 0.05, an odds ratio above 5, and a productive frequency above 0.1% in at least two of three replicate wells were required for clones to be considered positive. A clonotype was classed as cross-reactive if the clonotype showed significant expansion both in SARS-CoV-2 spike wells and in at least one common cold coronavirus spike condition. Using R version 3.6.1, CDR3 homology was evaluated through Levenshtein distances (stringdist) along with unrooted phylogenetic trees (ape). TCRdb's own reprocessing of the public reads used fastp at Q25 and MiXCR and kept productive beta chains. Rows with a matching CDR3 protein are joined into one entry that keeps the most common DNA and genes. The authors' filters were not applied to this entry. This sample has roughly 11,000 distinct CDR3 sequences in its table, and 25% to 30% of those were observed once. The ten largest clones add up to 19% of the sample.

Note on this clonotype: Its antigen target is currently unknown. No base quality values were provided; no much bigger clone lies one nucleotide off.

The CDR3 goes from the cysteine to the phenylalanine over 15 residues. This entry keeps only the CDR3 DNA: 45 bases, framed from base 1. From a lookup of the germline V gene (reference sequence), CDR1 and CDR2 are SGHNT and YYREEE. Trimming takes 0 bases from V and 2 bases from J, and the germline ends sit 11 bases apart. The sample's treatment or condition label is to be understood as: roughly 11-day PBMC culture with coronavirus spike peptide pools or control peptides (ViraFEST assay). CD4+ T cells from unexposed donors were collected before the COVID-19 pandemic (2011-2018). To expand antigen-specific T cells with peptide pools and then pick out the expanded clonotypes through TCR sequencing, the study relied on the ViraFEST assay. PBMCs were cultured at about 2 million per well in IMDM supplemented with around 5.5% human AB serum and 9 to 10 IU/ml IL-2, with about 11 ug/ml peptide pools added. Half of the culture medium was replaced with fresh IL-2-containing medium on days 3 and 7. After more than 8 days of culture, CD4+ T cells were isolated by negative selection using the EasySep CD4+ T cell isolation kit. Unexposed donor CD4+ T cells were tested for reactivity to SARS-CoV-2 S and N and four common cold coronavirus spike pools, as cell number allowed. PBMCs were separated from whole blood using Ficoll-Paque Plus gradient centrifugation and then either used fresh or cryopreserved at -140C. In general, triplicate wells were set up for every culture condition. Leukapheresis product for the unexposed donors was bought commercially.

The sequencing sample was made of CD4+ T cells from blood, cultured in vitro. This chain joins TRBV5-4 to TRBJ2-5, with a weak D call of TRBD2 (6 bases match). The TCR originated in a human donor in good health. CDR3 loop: CASSLASEGQETQYF. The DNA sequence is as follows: TGTGCCAGCAGCTTGGCGTCGGAGGGTCAAGAGACCCAGTACTTC.